There are a few counts of the clone carrying this TCR beta chain. Its antigen remains unknown. The V end lost 2 bases, the J end lost 4 bases, and 6 bases lay between the germline ends. The CDR3 consists of 12 residues. Germline V CDR1 and CDR2: MNHNY, SVGAGI (reference sequence). The method was immunoSEQ multiplex PCR; TCRdb's version includes in-frame clones alone and lacks a portion of them. This sample has about 410,000 clones, with about nine tenths found just once. The record originates from a study of Ad26.COV2.S vaccination and SARS-CoV-2 variants. Study results and limitations: The TCR-based breadth and depth measures might underestimate overall T cell responses. Breadth of non-spike TCRs did not differ between vaccinees and placebo recipients.

The treatment here: around 19 received Ad26.COV2.S at low or high dose, single or two shots; 5 received placebo; per-sample allocation not given. It was on day 63 after the first vaccine or placebo injection that samples were taken. Boston supplied an adult donor aged 18-55 years. This clonotype originated in a person aged 18-65 years who received the Ad26.COV2.S COVID-19 vaccine or a placebo. The rearrangement links TRBV6-6 to TRBJ2-7, with D unclear. Sequencing was performed on peripheral blood, taken in a trial of Ad26.COV2.S vaccine versus placebo. The CDR3 reads CASSYLRYEQYF. The DNA for the CDR3 is TGTGCCAGCAGTTACCTCAGGTACGAGCAGTACTTC.